The rows below give T cell receptor beta chains drawn from one sample of a study of shared clonotypes between healthy human individuals. TCRdb's table, derived via immunoSEQ multiplex PCR, lists solely in-frame clones and lacks some. Seen here are just over 2,000,000 clones, approximately 95% observed once, and the top ten hold 1.1%. Sequenced material: naive CD8+ T cells sorted from blood. The receptor set was obtained from a man between 18 and 35 years old in good health. Both conserved end residues are part of each CDR3. D genes are given only for firm matches. Rows may omit the clone size; those that give it use once, few, many or a size class.

>NA|TRBV9|TRBD1|TRBJ1-1
CASSAGDRGNTEAFF
TGTGCCAGCAGCGCTGGTGACAGGGGGAACACTGAAGCTTTCTTT
>NA|TRBV9|NA|TRBJ1-2
CASSVAMTANYGYTF
TGTGCCAGCAGCGTAGCTATGACAGCTAACTATGGCTACACCTTC
>NA|TRBV15|TRBD1|TRBJ2-5
CATSMNRGVRETQYF
TGTGCCACCAGCATGAACAGGGGTGTTCGAGAGACCCAGTACTTC
>NA|TRBV6-6|NA|TRBJ2-3
CASSVTRGSDTQYF
TGTGCCAGCAGTGTTACTCGGGGGTCTGATACGCAGTATTTT
>NA|TRBV5-8|TRBD1|TRBJ2-7
CASSLEGQGWSYEQYF
TGTGCCAGCAGCTTGGAAGGACAGGGGTGGTCTTACGAGCAGTACTTC
>NA|TRBV28|NA|TRBJ2-3
CASRPDWYTDTQYF
TGTGCCAGCAGGCCAGACTGGTACACAGATACGCAGTATTTT
>NA|TRBV4-1|NA|TRBJ2-3
CASSQTGPRGTQYF
TGCGCCAGCAGCCAAACCGGGCCCAGGGGTACGCAGTATTTT
>NA|TRBV27|NA|TRBJ2-7
CASTLLGGNEQYF
TGTGCCAGCACCCTCCTTGGGGGAAACGAGCAGTACTTC
>NA|TRBV25-1|NA|TRBJ2-5
CASSAGTLSKETQYF
TGTGCCAGCAGCGCCGGGACACTTAGCAAAGAGACCCAGTACTTC
>NA|TRBV13|TRBD1|TRBJ2-7
CASSGDRSYEQYF
TGTGCCAGCAGCGGGGACAGATCCTACGAGCAGTACTTC
>once|TRBV28|TRBD2|TRBJ2-2
CASSLFRGAGELFF
TGTGCCAGCAGCCTCTTCCGGGGGGCCGGGGAGCTGTTTTTT
>NA|TRBV7-9|NA|TRBJ1-2
CASSGQNTNYGYTF
TGTGCCAGCAGCGGACAGAATACTAACTATGGCTACACCTTC
>NA|TRBV6-6|NA|TRBJ2-7
CASSYSVYEQYF
TGTGCCAGCAGTTACTCGGTTTACGAGCAGTACTTC
>NA|TRBV5-1|TRBD1|TRBJ1-6
CASSLAPTGGNSPLHF
TGCGCCAGCAGCTTGGCCCCGACAGGGGGGAATTCACCCCTCCACTTT